These 27 T cell receptor beta chains came from one sample sequenced in a study of T-cell memory formation after mild COVID-19. In TCRdb, the 5' RACE reads were re-called with MiXCR into one record per CDR3 protein. The sample holds roughly 150,000 distinct CDR3 sequences; under 30% are singletons and the top ten take around 24%. The sequenced sample consisted of PBMCs or a T cell subset sorted from them (not recorded which). These TCRs come from an adult woman who had mild COVID-19 (a few samples of this study predate the infection). Cell type and time point are not known.

The chain links TRBV20-1 to TRBJ2-1, with 9 positions matching TRBD2. V dropped 3 bases and J dropped 10; count of bases not matched to a gene: 16. In germline, CDR1 is DFQATT, CDR2 SNEGSKA (reference sequence). This CDR3 is built from 16 residues. CDR3 sequence (DNA): TGCAGTGCTAGGCTTGGGGAACTAGCGGGCTCATGGGAGCAGTTCTTC. Encoded protein: CSARLGELAGSWEQFF.

The chain employs TRBV19 and TRBJ2-2, with D tentatively TRBD1 (6 bases). CDR3 length: 15 residues. From germline, CDR1 is LNHDA and CDR2 SQIVND (reference sequence). V shed 5 bases and J shed 2 bases, with 12 bases lying between them. The CDR3 DNA is TGTGCCAGTAGTTGGGCAGGGACAAACACCGGGGAGCTGTTTTTT. Translation: CASSWAGTNTGELFF.

This clonotype appeared a few times. The chain is built from TRBV7-9 and TRBJ2-7; 10 nucleotides match TRBD1. The J segment lost 2 bases and the V segment lost 6 bases, leaving 7 bases of the junction unmatched. The CDR3 is 15 amino acids. Germline V gene lookup returns CDR1 SEHNR and CDR2 FQNEAQ (reference sequence). The CDR3: CASRSGQGGPYEQYF. CDR3 in DNA: TGTGCCAGCAGGTCAGGACAGGGGGGCCCCTACGAGCAGTACTTC.

The chain joins TRBV3-1 to TRBJ1-2; D is unclear. This CDR3 region has 11 residues. The V gene's germline CDR1 is LGHDT and CDR2 YNNKEL (reference sequence). V lost 0 bases to trimming and J lost 8 bases, with 4 bases between them. CDR3 amino acids: CASSQDSGYTF. The CDR3 region has the DNA TGTGCCAGCAGCCAAGATAGCGGCTACACCTTC.

This clonotype has more than one count but fewer than ten. V gene TRBV7-6 combines with J gene TRBJ2-7; 13 bases agree with TRBD2. V gave up 4 bases and J gave up 4 bases; unmatched junction bases: 16. The CDR3 spans 19 residues. Germline CDR1 reads SGHVS; CDR2 reads FNYEAQ. CDR3 region: CASSSRTGTSGVGFYEQYF. CDR3 nucleotides: TGTGCCAGCAGCTCCCGGACGGGGACTAGCGGGGTCGGATTTTACGAGCAGTACTTC.

The J gene is TRBJ2-2, the V gene TRBV12-3 or TRBV12-4, with D hard to call. V dropped 10 bases and J dropped 0 bases, with 15 bases sitting between them. The CDR3 has 15 amino acids. In nucleotides, the CDR3 is TGTGCCACCCCTAATTCGGCCGCGAACACCGGGGAGCTGTTTTTT. Translation: CATPNSAANTGELFF.

This clonotype showed up just a few times. CDR3 sequence reads: CAWSVPGKTEAFF. CDR3 coding DNA: TGTGCCTGGAGTGTACCGGGGAAGACTGAAGCTTTCTTT. The rearrangement uses TRBV30 and TRBJ1-1; D is uncertain. Germline-derived CDR1 and CDR2 are GTSNPN and SVGIG (reference sequence). This CDR3 spans 13 amino acids. V dropped 0 bases and J dropped 5 bases, with 10 bases sitting between them.

The rearrangement uses TRBV15 and TRBJ2-7, with 10 bases matching TRBD1. V trimming: 5 bases; J trimming: 2 bases; junction bases outside the gene matches: 6. Germline CDR1 LNHNV, CDR2 YYDKDF (reference sequence). The CDR3 spans 15 residues. The CDR3: CATSEDRGFPYEQYF. The CDR3 region has the DNA TGTGCCACCAGCGAGGACAGGGGGTTCCCCTACGAGCAGTACTTC.

A note on this clonotype: The CDR3 end shows no conserved phenylalanine or tryptophan, and so a read error is likely. The J gene is TRBJ2-7, the V gene TRBV25-1, with 12 bases fitting TRBD1. The V and J ends lost 1 base and 6 bases, in that order; junction bases with no gene match: 4. The CDR3 totals 15 residues. From germline, CDR1 is MGHDK and CDR2 SYGVNS. In DNA form, the CDR3 reads TGTGCCAGCAGTGAATGGGGGACAGGGGGCGGCGAGCAGTACTTA. The encoded protein is CASSEWGTGGGEQYL.

The chain combines TRBV6-2 or TRBV6-3 with TRBJ2-3, with a weak D call TRBD1 (5 bases). Deletions cut 2 bases from V and 5 bases from J, with 23 bases between. Germline CDR1 and CDR2: MNHEY and SVGEGT. CDR3 length: 18 amino acids. CDR3 in DNA: TGTGCCAGCAGTTACCAAGCCCGAGGTTCTACGCAGGGAGATACGCAGTATTTT. It is translated as CASSYQARGSTQGDTQYF.

This clonotype was found many times. This sequence joins TRBV5-8 and TRBJ1-1; no definite D call. CDR3 length equals 14 residues. Germline V gene sequence: CDR1 SGHTS, CDR2 YDEGEE. V was clipped by 0 bases and J by 7 bases, with 13 bases between them. Here the CDR3 DNA reads TGTGCCAGCAGCTTGGGTGGGTTGAGAGTTGAAGCTTTCTTT. Translating gives CASSLGGLRVEAFF.

The J gene is TRBJ2-2, the V gene TRBV7-2, with TRBD2 matching 9 bases. CDR3 length: 15 amino acids. After removal of 2 bases from V and 3 bases from J, the junction contained 1 base not matched to a gene. Germline V CDR1 and CDR2: SGHTA, FQGNSA. CDR3 amino acids: CASSLPSGDTGELFF. CDR3 sequence (DNA): TGTGCCAGCAGCTTACCTAGCGGGGACACCGGGGAGCTGTTTTTT.

The chain recombines TRBV9 with TRBJ1-2; 10 bases align to TRBD1. The V and J ends lost 3 bases and 6 bases, in that order; junction bases with no gene match: 8. Germline-derived CDR1 and CDR2 are SGDLS and YYNGEE. The CDR3 is 15 amino acids. Here the CDR3 DNA reads TGTGCCAGCAGCGCCGTCGGGACAGGGGCTGATGGCTACACCTTC. Translating gives CASSAVGTGADGYTF.

The chain couples TRBV20-1 to TRBJ2-7; 11 nucleotides line up with TRBD2. V shed 6 bases, J shed 0 bases, and the junction held 7 bases outside the gene matches. The germline V gene encodes CDR1 DFQATT and CDR2 SNEGSKA (reference sequence). This CDR3 contains 15 residues. CDR3 coding DNA: TGCAGTGCCCCAGATACTAGCGGGAGCTCCTACGAGCAGTACTTC. This encodes CSAPDTSGSSYEQYF.

The J gene is TRBJ2-1, the V gene TRBV9, with D possibly matching TRBD1 (5 bases). CDR3 length: 13 amino acids. Looked up from germline, CDR1 is SGDLS and CDR2 is YYNGEE. V was cut by 4 bases and J by 4 bases, with 9 bases left in between. For the CDR3, the DNA is TGTGCCAGCAGCAACGCAGGGTACAATGAGCAGTTCTTC. Its protein product is CASSNAGYNEQFF.

This chain connects TRBV4-1 to TRBJ2-7; D is unclear. This CDR3 spans 13 amino acids. Trimming stripped 4 bases from V and 4 bases from J, with 11 bases between. Germline values: CDR1 MGHRA, CDR2 YSYEKL. The CDR3 DNA is TGCGCCAGCAGCCCGTGGGGTCGGTACGAGCAGTACTTC. This gives the protein CASSPWGRYEQYF.

This sequence joins TRBV9 and TRBJ2-1; 9 bases fit TRBD2. The J segment lost 0 bases and the V segment lost 2 bases, leaving 24 bases of the junction unmatched. The germline CDR1 and CDR2 sequences are SGDLS and YYNGEE. The CDR3 has 23 residues. The CDR3 spells CASSVANPYSGSQGVTSYNEQFF. CDR3 nucleotide sequence: TGTGCCAGCAGCGTCGCGAACCCCTATAGCGGGAGTCAGGGTGTTACCTCCTACAATGAGCAGTTCTTC.

This clonotype was detected a few times. The J gene is TRBJ2-1, the V gene TRBV4-3; no reliable D call. This CDR3 is built from 13 residues. V was trimmed by 0 bases and J by 3 bases, leaving 3 bases between them. CDR1 LGHNA and CDR2 YSLEER come from the germline V gene. In DNA, the CDR3 is TGCGCCAGCAGCCAAGAGAACTACAATGAGCAGTTCTTC. Residues: CASSQENYNEQFF.

The V and J genes are TRBV10-3 and TRBJ1-1; D call uncertain. Trimming left V 10 bases short and J 0 bases short, with 15 bases between. Germline CDR1 ENHRY, CDR2 SYGVKD. This CDR3 region has 14 residues. The CDR3 protein is CATQEEGLNTEAFF. For the CDR3, the DNA is TGTGCCACCCAGGAGGAGGGCCTGAACACTGAAGCTTTCTTT.

This clonotype turned up a few times. The V and J genes are TRBV12-5 and TRBJ1-1, with a tentative D call TRBD1 (5 bases). CDR1 and CDR2 from the germline V gene are LGHNT and FRNRAP. The CDR3 has 13 amino acids. V was cut by 6 bases and J by 3 bases, with 11 bases left in between. The CDR3 coding sequence is TGTGCTAGTGGCCGGGGGGTTGACACTGAAGCTTTCTTT. Translated, it gives CASGRGVDTEAFF.

The CDR3 coding sequence is TGTGCCACCAGCAGAGATAGGTATCAGCCCCAGCATTTT. As protein: CATSRDRYQPQHF. The chain links TRBV15 to TRBJ1-5; no clear D gene. Germline V gene data show CDR1 as LNHNV and CDR2 as YYDKDF (reference sequence). V dropped 0 bases and J dropped 5 bases, with 5 bases sitting between them. The CDR3 loop spans 13 amino acids. The variable domain in full, completed from reference TRBV15 and TRBJ1-5, reads DAMVIQNPRYQVTQFGKPVTLSCSQTLNHNVMYWYQQKSSQAPKLLFHYYDKDFNNEADTPDNFQSRRPNTSFCFLDIRSPGLGDTAMYLCATSRDRYQPQHFGDGTRLSIL.

The chain is built from TRBV6-5 and TRBJ2-3; no reliable D call. The CDR3 covers 15 residues. The V gene's germline CDR1 is MNHEY and CDR2 SVGAGI. The V end lost 6 bases, the J end lost 1 base, and 14 bases lay between the germline ends. CDR3 residues: CASSPPNVGTDTQYF. The CDR3 nucleotides read TGTGCCAGCAGCCCTCCTAATGTTGGCACAGATACGCAGTATTTT.

The CDR3 is CAISESGTGGYEQYF. In DNA, the CDR3 is TGTGCCATCAGTGAGTCTGGGACAGGAGGCTACGAGCAGTACTTC. The genes are TRBV10-3 and TRBJ2-7, with 8 positions matching TRBD1. This CDR3 contains 15 residues. Germline V gene lookup returns CDR1 ENHRY and CDR2 SYGVKD. With 0 bases clipped from V and 3 bases from J, the junction kept 4 bases outside the gene matches.

In this sample, this clonotype turned up a few times. The CDR3 here is CASRSSGTTSYEQYF. CDR3 DNA: TGTGCCAGCAGATCTAGCGGGACAACCTCCTACGAGCAGTACTTC. The chain combines TRBV7-9 with TRBJ2-7, with 9 bases that match TRBD2. V shed 6 bases and J 0 bases; nucleotides not matched to a gene: 6. Germline V gene data show CDR1 as SEHNR and CDR2 as FQNEAQ (reference sequence). This CDR3 has 15 amino acids.

The sample holds a few counts of this clonotype. The genes are TRBV15 and TRBJ1-5, with a weak D call TRBD1 (5 bases). Germline CDR1 and CDR2: LNHNV and YYDKDF (reference sequence). The CDR3 has 14 residues. Trimming cost V 4 bases and J 5 bases, with 12 bases left between them. In DNA form, the CDR3 reads TGTGCCACCAGCACGGGGTGGGGGGATCAGCCCCAGCATTTT. Residues: CATSTGWGDQPQHF.

The table lists this clonotype with a few counts. The chain employs TRBV19 and TRBJ2-2; D is unresolved. The CDR3 has 12 residues. Germline V gene sequence: CDR1 LNHDA, CDR2 SQIVND (reference sequence). Trimming took 3 bases from V and 10 from J, leaving 9 bases between them. The CDR3 loop reads CASSIGSEELFF. For the CDR3, the DNA is TGTGCCAGTAGTATCGGAAGCGAGGAGCTGTTTTTT.

The chain uses TRBV27 and TRBJ2-3; the D is unclear. Germline V gene lookup returns CDR1 MNHEY and CDR2 SMNVEV (reference sequence). This CDR3 is 12 amino acids long. V was shortened by 3 bases and J by 4 bases, with 5 bases between the two germline ends. The CDR3 here is CASSFIADTQYF. The CDR3 region has the DNA TGTGCCAGCAGTTTTATCGCAGATACGCAGTATTTT.